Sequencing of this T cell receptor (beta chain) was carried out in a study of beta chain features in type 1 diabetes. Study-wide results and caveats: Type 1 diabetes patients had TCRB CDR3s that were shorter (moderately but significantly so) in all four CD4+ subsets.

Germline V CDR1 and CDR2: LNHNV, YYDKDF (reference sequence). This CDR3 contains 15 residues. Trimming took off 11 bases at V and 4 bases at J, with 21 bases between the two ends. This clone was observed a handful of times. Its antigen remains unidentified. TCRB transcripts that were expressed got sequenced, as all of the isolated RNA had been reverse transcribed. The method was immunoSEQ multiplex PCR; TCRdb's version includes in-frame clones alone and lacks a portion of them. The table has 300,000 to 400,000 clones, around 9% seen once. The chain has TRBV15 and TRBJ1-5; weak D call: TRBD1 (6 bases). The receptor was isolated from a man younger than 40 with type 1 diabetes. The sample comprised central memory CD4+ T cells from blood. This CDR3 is CAANEGGQGNQPQHF. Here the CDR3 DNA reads TGTGCCGCCAACGAAGGTGGGCAGGGGAATCAGCCCCAGCATTTT.